This T cell receptor beta chain is drawn from a study of vaccination and CD4 T cells after COVID-19. Study as a whole: Stimulation of cells relied on overlapping spike peptides derived from SARS-CoV-2, HCoV-NL63, HCoV-OC43 and HCoV-229E.

Stated treatment: approximately 11-day PBMC culture with coronavirus spike peptide pools or control peptides (ViraFEST assay). CD4+ T cells of the unexposed donor were collected before the COVID-19 pandemic (2011-2018). With peptide pools, ViraFEST first expanded antigen-specific T cells and afterwards sequenced their TCRs. A few counts support this clonotype. The target antigen is unknown. V was shortened by 0 bases and J by 8 bases, with 13 bases between the two germline ends. The CDR3 is made up of 13 amino acids. CDR1 is DFQATT, CDR2 SNEGSKA, per germline (reference sequence). The Oncomine TCR Beta short-read assay sequenced DNA from cultured CD4+ T cells. Someone extracted genomic DNA from cultured CD4+ T cells. MiXCR, run by TCRdb on the PCR reads, gives a single entry per CDR3 protein. The table shows about 10,000 distinct CDR3 sequences, with 30% to 40% occurring only once.

The sequencing sample was made of CD4+ T cells from blood, cultured in vitro. The TCR originated in a human donor in good health. J is TRBJ1-2 and V is TRBV20-1; D is unresolved. CDR3: CSAREGETNGYTF. CDR3 nucleotide sequence: TGCAGTGCTAGAGAGGGCGAGACGAACGGCTACACCTTC.